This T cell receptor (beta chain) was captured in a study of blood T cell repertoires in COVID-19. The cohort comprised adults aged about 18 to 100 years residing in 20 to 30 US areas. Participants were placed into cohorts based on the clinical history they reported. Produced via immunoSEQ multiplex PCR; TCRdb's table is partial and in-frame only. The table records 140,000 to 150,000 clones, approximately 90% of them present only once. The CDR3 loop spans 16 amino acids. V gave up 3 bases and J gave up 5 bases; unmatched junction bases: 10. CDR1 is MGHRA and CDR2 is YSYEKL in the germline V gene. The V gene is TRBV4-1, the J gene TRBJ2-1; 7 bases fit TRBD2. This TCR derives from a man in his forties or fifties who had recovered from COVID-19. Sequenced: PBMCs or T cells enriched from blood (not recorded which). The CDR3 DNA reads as TGCGCCAGCAGCCACTCAACTAGCGTATCCCACAATGAGCAGTTCTTC. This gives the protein CASSHSTSVSHNEQFF.